This T cell receptor (beta chain) stems from a study of blood T cell repertoires in COVID-19. Study details: The origin of the acute and convalescent COVID-19 samples was the United States, Italy and Spain. Sample material is recorded as cDNA or gDNA derived from T cells, B-cell-depleted T cells, or PBMCs.

Authors' processing steps: Reference gene primers were amplified, and this amplification served to estimate nucleated cell counts. Profiled with immunoSEQ multiplex PCR; TCRdb holds only in-frame clones, not every one. V and J calls and clone size are as listed in that table; D and trimming were resolved from the DNA. The table records tens of thousands of clones, roughly nine tenths of them present only once. This clone was counted only a few times. This CDR3 has 19 residues. Germline values: CDR1 SGHTA, CDR2 FQGTGA. The V end lost 5 bases, the J end lost 0 bases, and 20 bases lay between the germline ends.

Source material: peripheral blood. This TCR derives from a woman over 75 with active or convalescent COVID-19. The chain carries TRBV7-3 and TRBJ2-6, with D maybe TRBD1 (6 bases). As DNA, the CDR3 is TGTGCCAGCAGCCCAGCAAAAACAGGGTGGGTCTCTGGGGCCAACGTCCTGACTTTC. Translated: CASSPAKTGWVSGANVLTF.